The 18 T cell receptor beta chains below all came from one sample that was sequenced in a study of blood T cells in healthy people across ages. A second roughly 7 to 12 cycle PCR used barcoded and J-beta primers. TCRdb reprocessed the 5' RACE reads via MiXCR and lists one record per CDR3 protein. This sample has about 540,000 distinct CDR3 sequences, with approximately 25% found just once. These data also featured in a second study, about T cells of mothers and their children.

The sequenced material came from blood. Receptors originate from a boy between 10 and 17 years old in good health.

The genes are TRBV13 and TRBJ2-1, with D possibly being TRBD2 (5 bases). The germline V gene encodes CDR1 PRHDT and CDR2 FYEKMQ (reference sequence). V lost 5 bases to trimming and J lost 5 bases, with 13 bases between them. CDR3 size: 14 residues. The CDR3 region is CASSPGRVNNEQFF. CDR3 nucleotides: TGTGCCAGCAGCCCCGGGCGGGTTAACAATGAGCAGTTCTTC.

The rearrangement links TRBV6-2 or TRBV6-3 to TRBJ2-6; no clear D gene. The CDR3 covers 15 residues. From germline, CDR1 is MNHEY and CDR2 SVGEGT. V shed 2 bases and J shed 0 bases, with 5 bases lying between them. The CDR3 DNA reads as TGTGCCAGCAGTTACCCGCCCTCTGGGGCCAACGTCCTGACTTTC. It translates to CASSYPPSGANVLTF.

The chain links TRBV6-5 to TRBJ2-1; 10 bases fit TRBD2. With 5 bases clipped from V and 6 bases from J, the junction kept 7 bases outside the gene matches. CDR1 is MNHEY, CDR2 SVGAGI, per germline. This CDR3 has 15 residues. CDR3 nucleotides: TGTGCCAGCAGTGAAGAAGCGGGAGGGCCCAATGAGCAGTTCTTC. Translating gives CASSEEAGGPNEQFF.

This clonotype was counted a few times. The chain links TRBV9 to TRBJ2-7, with TRBD1 matching over 8 bases. The CDR3 totals 16 residues. Per germline, CDR1 SGDLS and CDR2 YYNGEE. Trimming removed 4 bases from V and 0 bases from J; junction bases left unmatched: 9. The CDR3 nucleotides are TGTGCCAGCAGCCCGCAGACAGGGGTGAGCTCCTACGAGCAGTACTTC. Its protein is CASSPQTGVSSYEQYF. Using reference TRBV9 and TRBJ2-7 for the parts outside the CDR3, the full variable domain is DSGVTQTPKHLITATGQRVTLRCSPRSGDLSVYWYQQSLDQGLQFLIQYYNGEERAKGNILERFSAQQFPDLHSELNLSSLELGDSALYFCASSPQTGVSSYEQYFGPGTRLTVT.

This clonotype showed up many times. The chain uses TRBV6-5 and TRBJ1-1; 7 nucleotides align to TRBD1. V shed 5 bases, J shed 4 bases, and the junction held 4 bases outside the gene matches. Per the germline V gene, CDR1 is MNHEY and CDR2 is SVGAGI. The CDR3 is 13 amino acids. CDR3: CASSKQGSTEAFF. In nucleotides, the CDR3 is TGTGCCAGCAGTAAACAGGGGAGCACTGAAGCTTTCTTT.

This chain links TRBV4-3 with TRBJ2-1; D may match TRBD1 or TRBD2 (5 bases each). CDR1 and CDR2 (germline): LGHNA, YSLEER. This CDR3 contains 17 residues. Trimming pared 0 bases from V and 2 bases from J, leaving 14 bases between. CDR3 residues: CASSQDGIGGPYNEQFF. The CDR3 DNA reads TGCGCCAGCAGCCAAGATGGAATTGGGGGTCCCTACAATGAGCAGTTCTTC.

The chain recombines TRBV7-9 with TRBJ2-1; D is perhaps TRBD1 or TRBD2 (6 bases each). The CDR3 sequence is 16 residues long. Trimming left V 1 base short and J 8 bases short, with 18 bases between. Germline assignment: CDR1 SEHNR and CDR2 FQNEAQ (reference sequence). The CDR3 sequence: CASSLVLGGAKDEQFF. The CDR3 DNA reads TGTGCCAGCAGCTTAGTTCTGGGGGGCGCGAAGGATGAGCAGTTCTTC.

This clonotype appeared a few times. The chain couples TRBV20-1 to TRBJ2-5; possible D gene TRBD2, 5 bases. This CDR3 comprises 13 residues. Trimming took 0 bases from V and 5 from J, leaving 10 bases between them. Per the germline V gene, CDR1 is DFQATT and CDR2 is SNEGSKA (reference sequence). CDR3 DNA sequence: TGCAGTGCTAGAGAACCTAGCCGGGAGACCCAGTACTTC. This encodes CSAREPSRETQYF.

V usage is TRBV6-1 and J usage is TRBJ2-2; 7 bases map to TRBD1. This CDR3 has 14 residues. Germline CDR1 reads MNHNS; CDR2 reads SASEGT. V was clipped by 5 bases and J by 1 base; unmatched bases: 1. CDR3 region: CASSWDRNTGELFF. DNA of the CDR3: TGTGCCAGCAGTTGGGACAGGAACACCGGGGAGCTGTTTTTT.

The V call is TRBV7-2, the J call TRBJ1-6, with D maybe TRBD1 (5 bases). This CDR3 comprises 15 residues. Germline-derived CDR1 and CDR2 are SGHTA and FQGNSA. V lost 3 bases, J lost 7 bases, and 13 bases lay in between. The CDR3 DNA is TGTGCCAGCAGCTTGGGACTGGCAGGGAATTCACCCCTCCACTTT. The encoded protein is CASSLGLAGNSPLHF.

The chain joins TRBV9 to TRBJ2-3, with D hard to call. This CDR3 has 13 residues. V lost 0 bases to trimming and J lost 2 bases, with 4 bases between them. Germline V lookup: CDR1 SGDLS, CDR2 YYNGEE. CDR3 protein: CASSVATTDTQYF. As DNA, the CDR3 is TGTGCCAGCAGCGTAGCGACCACAGATACGCAGTATTTT.

The genes are TRBV7-2 and TRBJ2-1; D ambiguous. The V gene lost 1 base and the J gene lost 2 bases, with 12 bases spanning the gap. The CDR3 contains 16 residues. Looked up from germline, CDR1 is SGHTA and CDR2 is FQGNSA. The CDR3 DNA reads as TGTGCCAGCAGCTTAGTACAGCCGATCACCTACAATGAGCAGTTCTTC. Protein product: CASSLVQPITYNEQFF. Looking up the rest from reference TRBV7-2 and TRBJ2-1 gives the full variable domain: GAGVSQSPSNKVTEKGKDVELRCDPISGHTALYWYRQSLGQGLEFLIYFQGNSAPDKSGLPSDRFSAERTGGSVSTLTIQRTQQEDSAVYLCASSLVQPITYNEQFFGPGTRLTVL.

The CDR3 sequence: CATSRILLGEKLFF. DNA of the CDR3: TGTGCCACCAGCAGAATCCTCCTCGGGGAAAAACTGTTTTTT. The chain combines TRBV15 with TRBJ1-4; D not resolved. The CDR3 is made up of 14 amino acids. Trimming took 2 bases from V and 8 from J, leaving 12 bases between them. Per germline, CDR1 LNHNV and CDR2 YYDKDF (reference sequence).

As regards this clonotype: The CDR3 does not close with the conserved phenylalanine or tryptophan, likely indicating a read error. It is unclear where the CDR3 begins or ends on the DNA, so no DNA is shown, and the CDR3 is as TCRdb lists it. The chain is built from TRBV7-3 and TRBJ2-5; TRBD1 is the table's D call, not checked against the DNA. Counting both end residues, the CDR3 totals 12 amino acids. In germline, CDR1 is SGHTA, CDR2 FQGTGA. The CDR3 is CASSLDVTGSCI.

This clonotype was picked up a small number of times. The rearrangement joins TRBV9 to TRBJ2-2, with TRBD1 matching over 9 bases. The V and J ends lost 5 bases and 5 bases, in that order; junction bases with no gene match: 10. CDR3 length: 16 amino acids. Germline assignment: CDR1 SGDLS and CDR2 YYNGEE. CDR3 protein: CASSAPGQGRTGELFF. CDR3 nucleotides: TGTGCCAGCAGTGCACCGGGACAGGGACGAACCGGGGAGCTGTTTTTT.

This chain links TRBV7-9 with TRBJ2-1; D is uncertain. CDR3 length: 15 amino acids. The ends were cut back, 5 bases at V and 6 bases at J, with 17 bases in the middle. Germline V gives CDR1 SEHNR, CDR2 FQNEAQ (reference sequence). CDR3 region: CASSPPMPWVNEQFF. The CDR3 DNA follows: TGTGCCAGCAGCCCACCCATGCCGTGGGTCAATGAGCAGTTCTTC.

The rearrangement uses TRBV6-6 and TRBJ2-1; 7 bases agree with TRBD2. The CDR3 is made up of 16 amino acids. V was clipped by 4 bases and J by 5 bases; unmatched bases: 11. Germline values: CDR1 MNHNY, CDR2 SVGAGI (reference sequence). The CDR3 DNA is TGTGCCAGCAGTTTGGGCGGGAGTTCGTGGGACAATGAGCAGTTCTTC. Encoded protein: CASSLGGSSWDNEQFF.

CDR3 in DNA: TGTGCCAGTAGAACCAACTATGGCTACACCTTC. Translated, it gives CASRTNYGYTF. The chain recombines TRBV19 with TRBJ1-2; D unclear. CDR1 is LNHDA and CDR2 is SQIVND in the germline V gene (reference sequence). CDR3 length: 11 residues. Trimming shortened V by 6 bases and J by 2 bases, and 4 bases separated the two germline ends.